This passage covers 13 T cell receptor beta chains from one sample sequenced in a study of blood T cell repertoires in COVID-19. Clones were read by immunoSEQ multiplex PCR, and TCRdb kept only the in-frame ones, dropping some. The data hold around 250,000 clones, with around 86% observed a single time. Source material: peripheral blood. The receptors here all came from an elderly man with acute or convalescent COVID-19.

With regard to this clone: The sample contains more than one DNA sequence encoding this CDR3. The CDR3 region has the DNA TGCGCCAGCAGCCTTAAGGGACAGGGCGGCTCACCCCTCCACTTT. This encodes CASSLKGQGGSPLHF. This chain uses TRBV5-1 with TRBJ1-6; 9 nucleotides line up with TRBD1. This CDR3 comprises 15 residues. V was clipped by 4 bases and J by 10 bases; unmatched bases: 9. Germline CDR1 is SGHRS and CDR2 is YFSETQ.

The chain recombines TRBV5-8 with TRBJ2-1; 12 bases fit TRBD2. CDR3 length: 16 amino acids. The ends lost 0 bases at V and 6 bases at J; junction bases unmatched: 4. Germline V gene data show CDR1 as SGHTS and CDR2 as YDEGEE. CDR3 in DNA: TGTGCCAGCAGCTTGGGGTTGGGACTAGCGGGCAATGAGCAGTTCTTC. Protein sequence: CASSLGLGLAGNEQFF.

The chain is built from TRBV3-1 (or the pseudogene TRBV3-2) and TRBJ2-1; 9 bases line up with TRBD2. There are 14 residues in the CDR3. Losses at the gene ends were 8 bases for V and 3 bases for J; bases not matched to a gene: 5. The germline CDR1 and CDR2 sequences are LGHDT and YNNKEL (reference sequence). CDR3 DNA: TGTGCCAGCTCAGGGACTAGCAACTACAATGAGCAGTTCTTC. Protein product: CASSGTSNYNEQFF.

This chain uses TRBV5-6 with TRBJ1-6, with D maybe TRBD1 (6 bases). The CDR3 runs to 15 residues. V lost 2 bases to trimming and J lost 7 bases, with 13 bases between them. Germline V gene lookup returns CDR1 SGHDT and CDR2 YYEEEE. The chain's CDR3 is CASSFNRVSNSPLHF. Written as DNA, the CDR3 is TGTGCCAGCAGCTTTAACAGGGTTAGCAATTCACCCCTCCACTTT.

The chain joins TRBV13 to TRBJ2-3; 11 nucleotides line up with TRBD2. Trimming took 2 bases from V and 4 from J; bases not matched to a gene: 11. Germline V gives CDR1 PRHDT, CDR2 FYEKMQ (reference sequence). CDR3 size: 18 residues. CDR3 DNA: TGTGCCAGCAGCTTACTAGCGGGGGGCGCCACCGAGGCAGATACGCAGTATTTT. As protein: CASSLLAGGATEADTQYF.

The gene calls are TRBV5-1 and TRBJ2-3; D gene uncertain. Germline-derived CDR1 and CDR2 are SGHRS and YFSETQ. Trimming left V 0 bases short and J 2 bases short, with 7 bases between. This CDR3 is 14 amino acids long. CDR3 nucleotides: TGCGCCAGCAGCTTGGCCTTAAACACAGATACGCAGTATTTT. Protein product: CASSLALNTDTQYF.

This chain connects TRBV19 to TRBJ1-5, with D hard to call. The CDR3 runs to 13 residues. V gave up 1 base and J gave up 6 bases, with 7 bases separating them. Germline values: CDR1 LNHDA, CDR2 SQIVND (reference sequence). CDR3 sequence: CASSIGVSQPQHF. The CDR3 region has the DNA TGTGCCAGTAGTATAGGTGTGAGTCAGCCCCAGCATTTT. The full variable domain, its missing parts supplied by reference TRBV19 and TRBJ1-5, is DGGITQSPKYLFRKEGQNVTLSCEQNLNHDAMYWYRQDPGQGLRLIYYSQIVNDFQKGDIAEGYSVSREKKESFPLTVTSAQKNPTAFYLCASSIGVSQPQHFGDGTRLSIL.

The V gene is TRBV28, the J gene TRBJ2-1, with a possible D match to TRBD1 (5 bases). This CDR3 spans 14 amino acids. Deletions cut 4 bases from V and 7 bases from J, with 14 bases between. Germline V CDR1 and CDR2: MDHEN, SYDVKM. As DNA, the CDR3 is TGTGCCAGCAGTTCCCGAAAAGGGGTGAATGAGCAGTTCTTC. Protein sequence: CASSSRKGVNEQFF.

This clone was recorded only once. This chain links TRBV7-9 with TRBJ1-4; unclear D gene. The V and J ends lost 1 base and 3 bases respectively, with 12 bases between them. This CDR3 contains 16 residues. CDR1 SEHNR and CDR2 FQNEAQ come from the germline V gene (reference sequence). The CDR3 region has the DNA TGTGCCAGCAGCTTAGGGCCAGCAGGCCCTAATGAAAAACTGTTTTTT. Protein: CASSLGPAGPNEKLFF.

CDR3 sequence (DNA): TGTGCCACCAGTGAGCCCGGGACAGGGAATCAGCCCCAGCATTTT. This codes for CATSEPGTGNQPQHF. V gene TRBV24-1 combines with J gene TRBJ1-5; 9 bases are a match to TRBD1. V lost 4 bases to trimming and J lost 4 bases; unmatched junction nucleotides: 4. Germline CDR1 and CDR2: KGHDR and SFDVKD. The CDR3 has 15 residues.

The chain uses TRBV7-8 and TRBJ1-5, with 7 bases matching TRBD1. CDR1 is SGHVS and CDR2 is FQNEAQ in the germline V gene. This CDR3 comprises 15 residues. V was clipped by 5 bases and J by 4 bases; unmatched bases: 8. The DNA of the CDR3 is TGTGCCAGCAGCCGGGACAGCGGGGGAAATCAGCCCCAGCATTTT. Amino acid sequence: CASSRDSGGNQPQHF. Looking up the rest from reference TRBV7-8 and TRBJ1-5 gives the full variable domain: GAGVSQSPRYKVAKRGQDVALRCDPISGHVSLFWYQQALGQGPEFLTYFQNEAQLDKSGLPSDRFFAERPEGSVSTLKIQRTQQEDSAVYLCASSRDSGGNQPQHFGDGTRLSIL.

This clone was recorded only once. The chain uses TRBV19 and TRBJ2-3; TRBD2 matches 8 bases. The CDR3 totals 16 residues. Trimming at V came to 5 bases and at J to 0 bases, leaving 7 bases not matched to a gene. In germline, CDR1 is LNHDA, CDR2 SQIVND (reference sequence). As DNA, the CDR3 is TGTGCCAGTAGTCTTGGACTAGCCCGTAGCACAGATACGCAGTATTTT. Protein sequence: CASSLGLARSTDTQYF.

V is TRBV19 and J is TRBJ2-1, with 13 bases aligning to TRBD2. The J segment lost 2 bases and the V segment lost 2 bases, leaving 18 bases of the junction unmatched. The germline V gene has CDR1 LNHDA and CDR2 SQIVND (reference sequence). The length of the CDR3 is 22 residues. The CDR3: CASSIRYAGLAGNGPAYNEQFF. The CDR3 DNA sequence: TGTGCCAGTAGTATAAGGTACGCGGGACTAGCGGGAAACGGACCGGCCTACAATGAGCAGTTCTTC.